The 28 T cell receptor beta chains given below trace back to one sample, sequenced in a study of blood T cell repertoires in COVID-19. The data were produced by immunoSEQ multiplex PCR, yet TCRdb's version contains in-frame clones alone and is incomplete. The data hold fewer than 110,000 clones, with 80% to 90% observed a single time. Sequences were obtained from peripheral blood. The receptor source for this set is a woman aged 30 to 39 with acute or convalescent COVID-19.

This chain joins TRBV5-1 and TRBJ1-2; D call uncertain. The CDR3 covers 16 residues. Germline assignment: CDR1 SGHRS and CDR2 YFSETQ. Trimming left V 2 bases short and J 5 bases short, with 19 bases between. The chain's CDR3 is CASSFSVADPRYGYTF. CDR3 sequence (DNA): TGCGCCAGCAGCTTCAGTGTGGCAGACCCTAGGTATGGCTACACCTTC.

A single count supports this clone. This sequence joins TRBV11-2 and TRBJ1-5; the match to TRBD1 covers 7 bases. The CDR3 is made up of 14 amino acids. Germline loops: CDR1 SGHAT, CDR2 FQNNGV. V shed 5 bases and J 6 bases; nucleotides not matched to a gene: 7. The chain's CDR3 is CASSITGDLQPQHF. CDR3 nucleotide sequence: TGTGCCAGCAGCATAACAGGGGATCTTCAGCCCCAGCATTTT.

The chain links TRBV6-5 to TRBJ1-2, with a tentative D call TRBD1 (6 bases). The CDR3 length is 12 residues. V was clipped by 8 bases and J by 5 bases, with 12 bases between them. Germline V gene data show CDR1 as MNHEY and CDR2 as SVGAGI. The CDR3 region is CASYTGFYGYTF. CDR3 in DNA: TGTGCCAGCTACACAGGGTTTTATGGCTACACCTTC.

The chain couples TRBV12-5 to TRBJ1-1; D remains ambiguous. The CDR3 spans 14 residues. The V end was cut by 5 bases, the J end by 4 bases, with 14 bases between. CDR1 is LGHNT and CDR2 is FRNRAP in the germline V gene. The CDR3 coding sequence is TGTGCTAGTGGTCAAGACGGGGTCGTCACTGAAGCTTTCTTT. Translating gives CASGQDGVVTEAFF.

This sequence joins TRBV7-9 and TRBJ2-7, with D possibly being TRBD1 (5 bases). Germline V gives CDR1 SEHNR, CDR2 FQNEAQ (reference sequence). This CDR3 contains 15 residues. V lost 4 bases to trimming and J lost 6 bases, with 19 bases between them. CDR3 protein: CASSSWTSLGAEQYF. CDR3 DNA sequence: TGTGCCAGCAGCTCGTGGACAAGCCTCGGTGCCGAGCAGTACTTC.

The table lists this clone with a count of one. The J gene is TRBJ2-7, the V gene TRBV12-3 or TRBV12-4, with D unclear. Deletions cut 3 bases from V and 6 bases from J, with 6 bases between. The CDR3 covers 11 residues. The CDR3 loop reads CASSFSREQYF. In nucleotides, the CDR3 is TGTGCCAGCAGTTTTAGTCGCGAGCAGTACTTC.

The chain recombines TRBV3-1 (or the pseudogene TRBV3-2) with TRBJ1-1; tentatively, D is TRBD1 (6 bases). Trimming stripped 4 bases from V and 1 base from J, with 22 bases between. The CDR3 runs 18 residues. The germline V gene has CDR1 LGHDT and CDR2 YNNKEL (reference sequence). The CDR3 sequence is CASSPGVRQGYGNTEAFF. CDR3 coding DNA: TGTGCCAGCAGCCCGGGCGTACGTCAGGGGTACGGGAACACTGAAGCTTTCTTT.

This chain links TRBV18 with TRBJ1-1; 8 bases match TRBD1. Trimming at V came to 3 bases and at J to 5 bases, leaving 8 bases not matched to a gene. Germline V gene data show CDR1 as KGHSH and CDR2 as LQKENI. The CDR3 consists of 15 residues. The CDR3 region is CASSPRDRSLTEAFF. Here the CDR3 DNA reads TGTGCCAGCTCACCCCGGGACAGGAGTCTGACTGAAGCTTTCTTT.

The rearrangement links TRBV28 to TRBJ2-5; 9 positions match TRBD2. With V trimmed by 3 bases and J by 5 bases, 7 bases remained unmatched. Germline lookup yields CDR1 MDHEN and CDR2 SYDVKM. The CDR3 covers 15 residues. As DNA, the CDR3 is TGTGCCAGCAGTTTGAGGCTAGCGGGGAAGGAGACCCAGTACTTC. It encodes CASSLRLAGKETQYF.

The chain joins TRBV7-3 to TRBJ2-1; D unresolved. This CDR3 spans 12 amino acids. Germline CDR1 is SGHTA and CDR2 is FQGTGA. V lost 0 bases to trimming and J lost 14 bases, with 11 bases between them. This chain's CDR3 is CASSLTNNPKFF. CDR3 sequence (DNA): TGTGCCAGCAGCTTAACCAATAACCCTAAGTTCTTC.

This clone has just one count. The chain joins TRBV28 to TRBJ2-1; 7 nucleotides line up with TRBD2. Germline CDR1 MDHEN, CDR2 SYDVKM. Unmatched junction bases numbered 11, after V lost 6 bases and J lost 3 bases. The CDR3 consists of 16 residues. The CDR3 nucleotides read TGTGCCAGCAGGCCCGGCGGAAGCGGGGTCTACAATGAGCAGTTCTTC. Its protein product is CASRPGGSGVYNEQFF.

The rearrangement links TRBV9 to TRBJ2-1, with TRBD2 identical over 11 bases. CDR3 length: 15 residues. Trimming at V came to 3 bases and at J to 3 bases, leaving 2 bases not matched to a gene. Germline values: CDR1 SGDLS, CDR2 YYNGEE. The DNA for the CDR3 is TGTGCCAGCAGCGATAGCGGGGGGGACTACAATGAGCAGTTCTTC. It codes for CASSDSGGDYNEQFF.

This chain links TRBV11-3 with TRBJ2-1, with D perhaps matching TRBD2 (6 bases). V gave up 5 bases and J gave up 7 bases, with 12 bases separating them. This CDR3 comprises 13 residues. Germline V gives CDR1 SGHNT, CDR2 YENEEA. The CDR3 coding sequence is TGTGCCAGCAGCCCGACTAGTTCGAATGAGCAGTTCTTC. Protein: CASSPTSSNEQFF.

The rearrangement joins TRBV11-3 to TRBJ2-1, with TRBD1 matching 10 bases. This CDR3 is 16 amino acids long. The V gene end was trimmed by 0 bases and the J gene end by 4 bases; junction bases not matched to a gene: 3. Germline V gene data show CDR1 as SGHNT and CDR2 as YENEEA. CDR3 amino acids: CASSLEGTGEYNEQFF. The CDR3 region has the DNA TGTGCCAGCAGCTTAGAGGGGACAGGGGAGTACAATGAGCAGTTCTTC.

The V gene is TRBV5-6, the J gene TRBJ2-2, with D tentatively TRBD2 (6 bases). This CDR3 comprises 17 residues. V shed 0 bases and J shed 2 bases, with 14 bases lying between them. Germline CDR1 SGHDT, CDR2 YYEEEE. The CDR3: CASSLEGSGSNTGELFF. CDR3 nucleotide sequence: TGTGCCAGCAGCTTGGAGGGCAGCGGGTCAAACACCGGGGAGCTGTTTTTT.

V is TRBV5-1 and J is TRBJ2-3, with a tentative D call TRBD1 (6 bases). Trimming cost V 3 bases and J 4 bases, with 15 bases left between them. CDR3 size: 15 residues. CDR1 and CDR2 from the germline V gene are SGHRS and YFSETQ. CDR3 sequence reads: CASSSPEGVADTQYF. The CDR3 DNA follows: TGCGCCAGCAGCTCCCCAGAGGGGGTAGCAGATACGCAGTATTTT. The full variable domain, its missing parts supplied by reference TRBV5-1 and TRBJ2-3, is KAGVTQTPRYLIKTRGQQVTLSCSPISGHRSVSWYQQTPGQGLQFLFEYFSETQRNKGNFPGRFSGRQFSNSRSEMNVSTLELGDSALYLCASSSPEGVADTQYFGPGTRLTVL.

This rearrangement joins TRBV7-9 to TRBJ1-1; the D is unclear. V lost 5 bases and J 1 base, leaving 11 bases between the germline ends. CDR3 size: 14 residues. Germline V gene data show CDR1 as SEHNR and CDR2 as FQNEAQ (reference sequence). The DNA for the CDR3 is TGTGCCAGCAGCCCGGTGTTTACGAACACTGAAGCTTTCTTT. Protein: CASSPVFTNTEAFF. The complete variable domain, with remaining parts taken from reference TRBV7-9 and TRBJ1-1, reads DTGVSQNPRHKITKRGQNVTFRCDPISEHNRLYWYRQTLGQGPEFLTYFQNEAQLEKSRLLSDRFSAERPKGSFSTLEIQRTEQGDSAMYLCASSPVFTNTEAFFGQGTRLTVV.

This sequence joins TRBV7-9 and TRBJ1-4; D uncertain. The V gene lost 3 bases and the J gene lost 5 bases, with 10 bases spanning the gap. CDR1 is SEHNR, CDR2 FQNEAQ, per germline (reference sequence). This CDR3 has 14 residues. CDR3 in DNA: TGTGCCAGCAGCTTCGCGGGCTCCAATGAAAAACTGTTTTTT. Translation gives CASSFAGSNEKLFF.

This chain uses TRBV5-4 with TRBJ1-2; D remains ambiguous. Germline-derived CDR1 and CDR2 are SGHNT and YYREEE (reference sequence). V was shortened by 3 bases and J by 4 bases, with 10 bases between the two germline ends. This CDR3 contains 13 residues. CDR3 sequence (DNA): TGTGCCAGCAGCTCCGGGAACTTCTATGGCTACACCTTC. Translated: CASSSGNFYGYTF. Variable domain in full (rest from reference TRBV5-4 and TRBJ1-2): ETGVTQSPTHLIKTRGQQVTLRCSSQSGHNTVSWYQQALGQGPQFIFQYYREEENGRGNFPPRFSGLQFPNYSSELNVNALELDDSALYLCASSSGNFYGYTFGSGTRLTVV.

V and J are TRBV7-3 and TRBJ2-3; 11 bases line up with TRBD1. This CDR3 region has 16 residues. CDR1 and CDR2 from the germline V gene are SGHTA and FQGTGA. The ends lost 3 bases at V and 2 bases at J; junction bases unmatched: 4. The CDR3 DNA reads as TGTGCCAGCAGCTTCCGGGACAGGGGGAACACAGATACGCAGTATTTT. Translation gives CASSFRDRGNTDTQYF.

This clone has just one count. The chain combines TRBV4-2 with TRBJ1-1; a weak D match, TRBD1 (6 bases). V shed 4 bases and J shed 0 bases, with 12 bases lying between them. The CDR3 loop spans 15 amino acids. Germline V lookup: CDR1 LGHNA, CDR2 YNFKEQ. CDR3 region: CASSPGQIMNTEAFF. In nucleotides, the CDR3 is TGTGCCAGCAGCCCCGGACAGATAATGAACACTGAAGCTTTCTTT.

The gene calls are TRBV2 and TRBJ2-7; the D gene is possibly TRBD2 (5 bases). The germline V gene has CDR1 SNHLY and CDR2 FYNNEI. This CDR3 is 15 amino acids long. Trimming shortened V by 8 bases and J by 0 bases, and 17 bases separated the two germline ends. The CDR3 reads CASQGSGGGSYEQYF. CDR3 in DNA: TGTGCCAGCCAAGGGAGCGGAGGAGGCTCCTACGAGCAGTACTTC.

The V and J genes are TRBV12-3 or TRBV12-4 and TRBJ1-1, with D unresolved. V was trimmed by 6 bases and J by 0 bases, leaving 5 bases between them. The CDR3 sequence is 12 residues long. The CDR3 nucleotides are TGTGCCAGCAGCGGGGTGAACACTGAAGCTTTCTTT. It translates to CASSGVNTEAFF.

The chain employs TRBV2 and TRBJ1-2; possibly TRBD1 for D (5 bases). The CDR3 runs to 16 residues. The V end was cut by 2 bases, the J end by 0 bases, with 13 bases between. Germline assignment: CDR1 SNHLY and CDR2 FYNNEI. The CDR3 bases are TGTGCCAGCAGTGAAATAAAATTGGGGCCTAACTATGGCTACACCTTC. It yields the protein CASSEIKLGPNYGYTF.

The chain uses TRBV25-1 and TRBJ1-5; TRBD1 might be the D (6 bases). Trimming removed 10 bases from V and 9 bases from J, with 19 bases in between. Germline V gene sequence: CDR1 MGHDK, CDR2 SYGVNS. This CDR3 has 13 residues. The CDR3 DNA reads TGTGCCACCCAACGGGGGGCCGGGGGGCCCCAGCATTTT. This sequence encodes CATQRGAGGPQHF.

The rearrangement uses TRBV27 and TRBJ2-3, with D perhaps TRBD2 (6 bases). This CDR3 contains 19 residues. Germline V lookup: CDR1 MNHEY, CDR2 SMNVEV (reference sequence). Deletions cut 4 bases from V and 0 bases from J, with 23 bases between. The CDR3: CASSSPWGRELSSTDTQYF. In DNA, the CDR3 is TGTGCCAGCAGTTCACCATGGGGACGGGAGCTATCTAGCACAGATACGCAGTATTTT.

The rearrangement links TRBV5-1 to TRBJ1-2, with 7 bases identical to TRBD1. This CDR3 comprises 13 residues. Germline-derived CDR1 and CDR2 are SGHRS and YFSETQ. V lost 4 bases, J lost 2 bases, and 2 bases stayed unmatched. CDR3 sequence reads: CASSEGQNYGYTF. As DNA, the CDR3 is TGCGCCAGCAGCGAGGGACAGAACTATGGCTACACCTTC.

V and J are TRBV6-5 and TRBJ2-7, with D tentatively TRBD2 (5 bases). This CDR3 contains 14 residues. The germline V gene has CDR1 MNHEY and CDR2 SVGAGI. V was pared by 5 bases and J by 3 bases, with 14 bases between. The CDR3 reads CASSRGMTRYEQYF. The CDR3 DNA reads TGTGCCAGCAGTCGAGGGATGACCCGCTACGAGCAGTACTTC.